A selection of T cell receptor beta chains follows, all from one sample in a study of T-cell reconstitution after alpha-beta-depleted transplantation in children. Each CDR3 protein gets one entry after TCRdb re-called the PCR reads with MiXCR. The profile shows 120,000 or so distinct CDR3 sequences, roughly 23% of them singletons. This sample comprised PBMCs, mostly from graft donor cells, obtained 180 days after TCRalphabeta/CD19-depleted stem cell transplant. These receptors originate from a male patient aged 2 to 10 who had a stem cell transplant for chronic granulomatous disease, so the T cells may come from the graft donor. Both conserved end residues are part of each CDR3. A D gene is named only where the DNA matches it firmly. Size is omitted from some rows. Given values are once, few, many or a class for expanded clones.

size	D	length	V	J	CDR3	DNA
many	NA	18	TRBV7-2	TRBJ2-7	CASSYELSGTTFSYEQYF	TGTGCCAGCAGCTACGAACTTTCCGGGACAACTTTTTCCTACGAGCAGTACTTC
NA	NA	16	TRBV12-3/TRBV12-4	TRBJ2-3	CASSSKQGFGTDTQYF	TGTGCCAGCAGTTCCAAACAGGGTTTTGGCACAGATACGCAGTATTTT
many	NA	13	TRBV5-1	TRBJ2-7	CASSSRDIYEQYF	TGCGCCAGCAGCTCCCGGGACATCTACGAGCAGTACTTC
NA	NA	16	TRBV7-2	TRBJ2-3	CASSLITGSLTDTQYF	TGTGCCAGCAGCCTGATCACCGGAAGCCTCACAGATACGCAGTATTTT
many	NA	14	TRBV7-3	TRBJ2-3	CASSHGSKADTQYF	TGTGCCAGCAGCCACGGGTCCAAGGCAGATACGCAGTATTTT
NA	TRBD2	14	TRBV20-1	TRBJ2-3	CSARDPSGGDTQYF	TGCAGTGCTAGAGATCCCAGCGGGGGAGATACGCAGTATTTT
few	NA	11	TRBV6-5	TRBJ2-7	CASRSAYEQYF	TGTGCCAGCAGGTCTGCCTACGAGCAGTACTTC
many	TRBD2	15	TRBV7-9	TRBJ2-1	CASSPRLADYNEQFF	TGTGCCAGCAGCCCGAGACTAGCGGATTACAATGAGCAGTTCTTC
few	NA	12	TRBV10-3	TRBJ2-2	CAISEFTGELFF	TGTGCCATCAGTGAGTTTACCGGGGAGCTGTTTTTT
NA	NA	15	TRBV7-2	TRBJ2-3	CASSLAHGVTDTQYF	TGTGCCAGCAGCTTAGCGCACGGTGTCACAGATACGCAGTATTTT
few	NA	15	TRBV7-6	TRBJ2-5	CASSFRFQSQETQYF	TGTGCCAGCAGCTTCAGGTTCCAGAGCCAAGAGACCCAGTACTTC
many	NA	14	TRBV6-5	TRBJ1-4	CASSYSDQGEKLFF	TGTGCCAGCAGTTACTCGGACCAGGGGGAAAAACTGTTTTTT
few	TRBD1	12	TRBV12-3/TRBV12-4	TRBJ2-1	CASRSGDRGQFF	TGTGCCAGCAGGTCCGGGGACAGGGGGCAGTTCTTC
NA	NA	14	TRBV18	TRBJ2-5	CASSPPTGQETQYF	TGTGCCAGCTCACCACCTACAGGACAAGAGACCCAGTACTTC
NA	TRBD2	18	TRBV5-6	TRBJ2-2	CASSPSPSGGANTGELFF	TGTGCCAGCAGCCCGTCCCCTAGCGGGGGAGCGAACACCGGGGAGCTGTTTTTT
many	TRBD1	13	TRBV7-2	TRBJ1-2	CASSSGQGYGYTF	TGTGCCAGCAGCTCGGGACAGGGTTATGGCTACACCTTC
NA	TRBD2	17	TRBV5-1	TRBJ2-1	CASSSGLAGGPYNEQFF	TGCGCCAGCAGCTCGGGACTAGCGGGGGGCCCCTACAATGAGCAGTTCTTC
NA	NA	13	TRBV5-6	TRBJ2-1	CASSYDSYNEQFF	TGTGCCAGCAGCTATGACTCTTACAATGAGCAGTTCTTC
many	NA	15	TRBV5-1	TRBJ2-3	CASSLAAPGTDTQYF	TGCGCCAGCAGCTTGGCTGCCCCCGGGACAGATACGCAGTATTTT
NA	TRBD1	16	TRBV5-6	TRBJ2-2	CASRLTGGMNTGELFF	TGTGCCAGCAGACTAACAGGGGGCATGAACACCGGGGAGCTGTTTTTT
few	NA	16	TRBV12-3/TRBV12-4	TRBJ1-2	CASSPRGLPANYGYTF	TGTGCCAGCAGCCCGCGGGGGTTGCCAGCAAACTATGGCTACACCTTC
NA	TRBD1	15	TRBV28	TRBJ1-2	CASSPPGQGVYGYTF	TGTGCCAGCAGTCCGCCGGGACAGGGGGTTTATGGCTACACCTTC
once	NA	13	TRBV6-1	TRBJ2-1	CASSGEGSYEQFF	TGTGCCAGCAGTGGGGAAGGGAGTTATGAGCAGTTCTTC
few	NA	14	TRBV6-5	TRBJ2-5	CASSYSSEPETQYF	TGTGCCAGCAGTTACTCGAGTGAGCCCGAGACCCAGTACTTC
many	NA	11	TRBV24-1	TRBJ2-1	CATSDFIEQFF	TGTGCCACCAGTGATTTTATTGAGCAGTTCTTC
few	TRBD2	15	TRBV20-1	TRBJ2-7	CSARPTSGGAYEQYF	TGCAGTGCTAGACCTACTAGCGGGGGGGCCTACGAGCAGTACTTC
NA	NA	13	TRBV27	TRBJ1-5	CASSFGVNQPQHF	TGTGCCAGCAGTTTTGGGGTAAATCAGCCCCAGCATTTT
NA	TRBD2	12	TRBV7-9	TRBJ2-1	CASSHRTSEQFF	TGTGCCAGCAGCCACCGGACTAGTGAGCAGTTCTTC
many	NA	15	TRBV7-2	TRBJ2-5	CASSFLERNQETQYF	TGTGCCAGCAGCTTTTTGGAGAGGAATCAAGAGACCCAGTACTTC
NA	TRBD2	15	TRBV7-9	TRBJ2-1	CASSFPIAGGDEQFF	TGTGCCAGCAGCTTCCCTATAGCGGGAGGCGATGAGCAGTTCTTC
NA	NA	13	TRBV29-1	TRBJ2-3	CSVELQGTDTQYF	TGCAGCGTTGAACTACAGGGAACAGATACGCAGTATTTT
NA	TRBD1	15	TRBV20-1	TRBJ2-5	CSARVGTGGIVTQYF	TGCAGTGCTAGAGTAGGGACAGGGGGCATCGTGACCCAGTACTTC